This entry lists 5 T cell receptor beta chains sequenced from one sample in a study of blood T cell repertoires in COVID-19 (dated by TCRdb to 2019 to 2021). The protocol used for the library was the immunoSEQ multiplex PCR assay. TCRdb mirrors the immuneACCESS table, restricted to in-frame sequences. Some clones are absent from its copies; in checked studies, under half trace to an unresolved V gene, and the reason for the others is unknown. This sample holds more than 250,000 clones; 84% were observed only once. Approximately 9% of the sample lies in the top ten. Sequences were obtained from peripheral blood. These receptors were collected from a human donor in a cohort sampled during active COVID-19.

The V call is TRBV5-1, the J call TRBJ1-5; possible D gene TRBD1, 6 bases. Germline-derived CDR1 and CDR2 are SGHRS and YFSETQ. CDR3 length equals 15 residues. Trimming took off 3 bases at V and 3 bases at J, with 13 bases between the two ends. The CDR3 region is CASSSGDRNNQPQHF. The CDR3 nucleotides are TGCGCCAGCAGCTCGGGTGACAGGAACAATCAGCCCCAGCATTTT.

CDR3 amino acids: CASSLQGIGYEQYF. The CDR3 DNA sequence: TGTGCCAGCAGCTTGCAGGGTATAGGCTACGAGCAGTACTTC. V gene TRBV5-8 combines with J gene TRBJ2-7, with D possibly being TRBD1 (5 bases). The CDR3 runs 14 residues. CDR1 is SGHTS and CDR2 is YDEGEE in the germline V gene. With 1 base removed from V and 3 bases from J, the gap between germline ends came to 11 bases.

The chain combines TRBV11-2 with TRBJ1-2; D not resolved. The CDR3 has 13 residues. V was pared by 1 base and J by 3 bases, with 6 bases between. CDR1 and CDR2 (germline): SGHAT, FQNNGV. The DNA for the CDR3 is TGTGCCAGCAGCTTAGGTGACTACTATGGCTACACCTTC. Its protein is CASSLGDYYGYTF.

This chain joins TRBV6-5 and TRBJ1-6; TRBD1 matches 9 bases. The CDR3 has 14 residues. V gave up 6 bases and J gave up 11 bases; unmatched junction bases: 8. Per germline, CDR1 MNHEY and CDR2 SVGAGI. DNA for the CDR3: TGTGCCAGCAGGGTGGGACAGGGAGTTCCACCCCTCCACTTT. This gives the protein CASRVGQGVPPLHF.

The chain links TRBV5-1 to TRBJ2-2; D is unresolved. The length of the CDR3 is 16 residues. The germline V gene encodes CDR1 SGHRS and CDR2 YFSETQ. The ends were cut back, 0 bases at V and 0 bases at J, with 9 bases in the middle. CDR3 in amino acids: CASSLDVSANTGELFF. CDR3 in DNA: TGCGCCAGCAGCTTGGACGTGTCGGCGAACACCGGGGAGCTGTTTTTT.